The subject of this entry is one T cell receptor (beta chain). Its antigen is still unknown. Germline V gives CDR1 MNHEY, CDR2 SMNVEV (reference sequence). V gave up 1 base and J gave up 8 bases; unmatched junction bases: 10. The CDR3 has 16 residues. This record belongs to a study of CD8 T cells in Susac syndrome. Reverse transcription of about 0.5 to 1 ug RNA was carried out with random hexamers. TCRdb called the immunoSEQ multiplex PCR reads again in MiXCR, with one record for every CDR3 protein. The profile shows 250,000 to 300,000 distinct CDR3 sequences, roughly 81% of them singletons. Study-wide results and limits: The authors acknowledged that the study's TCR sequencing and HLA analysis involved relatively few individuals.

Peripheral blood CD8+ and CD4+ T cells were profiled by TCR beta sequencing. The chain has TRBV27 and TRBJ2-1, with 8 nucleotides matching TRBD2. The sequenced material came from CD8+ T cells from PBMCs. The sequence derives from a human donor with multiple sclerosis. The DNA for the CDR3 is TGTGCCAGCAGTTTATATGAGACTAGCGCTAGGGATGAGCAGTTCTTC. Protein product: CASSLYETSARDEQFF.